This entry describes one T cell receptor (beta chain). Its antigen is not known. This entry belongs to a study of T-cell reconstitution after alpha-beta-depleted transplantation in children. Germline loops: CDR1 SEHNR, CDR2 FQNEAQ (reference sequence). Deletions cut 4 bases from V and 3 bases from J, with 19 bases between. CDR3 length: 16 amino acids. Unique molecular identifiers tagged the TCRbeta library. A single record per CDR3 protein comes from TCRdb applying MiXCR to the PCR reads. In the table there are about 600,000 distinct CDR3 sequences, approximately 13% of which are singletons. Whole-study findings and limits: Where alpha-beta T cells came from about two months after transplant was reportedly several hundred expanded graft clones. Newly produced T cells mostly provided counts and TCRbeta diversity after one year, as hyperexpanded clones declined. Recipient T cells and thymic progenitors that survived gave rise to the high TCRbeta diversity observed at day 60 in some patients.

The sequencing here drew on PBMCs, mostly from graft donor cells, taken 360 days after TCRalphabeta/CD19-depleted stem cell transplant. The TCR comes from a male patient aged 10 to 17 who had a stem cell transplant for acute myeloid leukemia, so the T cells may come from the graft donor. The chain joins TRBV7-9 to TRBJ2-7; tentatively, D is TRBD1 or TRBD2 (7 bases each). The CDR3 DNA sequence: TGTGCCAGCAGCTCCTTCGACAGGGACTATTTCTACGAGCAGTACTTC. Encoded protein: CASSSFDRDYFYEQYF.